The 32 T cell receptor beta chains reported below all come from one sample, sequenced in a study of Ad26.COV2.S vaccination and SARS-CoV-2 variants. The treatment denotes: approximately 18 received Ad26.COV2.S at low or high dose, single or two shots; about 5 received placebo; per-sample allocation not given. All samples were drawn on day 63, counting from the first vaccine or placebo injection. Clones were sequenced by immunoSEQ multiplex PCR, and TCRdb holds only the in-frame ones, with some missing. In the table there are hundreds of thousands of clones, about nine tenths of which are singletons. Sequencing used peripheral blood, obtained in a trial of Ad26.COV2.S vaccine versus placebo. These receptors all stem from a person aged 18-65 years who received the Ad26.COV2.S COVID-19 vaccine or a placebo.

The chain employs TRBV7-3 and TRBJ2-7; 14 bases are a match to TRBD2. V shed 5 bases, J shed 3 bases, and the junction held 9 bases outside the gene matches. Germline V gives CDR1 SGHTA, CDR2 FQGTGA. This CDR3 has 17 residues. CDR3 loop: CASSAGLAGAVGYEQYF. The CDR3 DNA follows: TGTGCCAGCAGCGCGGGACTAGCGGGAGCCGTCGGCTACGAGCAGTACTTC.

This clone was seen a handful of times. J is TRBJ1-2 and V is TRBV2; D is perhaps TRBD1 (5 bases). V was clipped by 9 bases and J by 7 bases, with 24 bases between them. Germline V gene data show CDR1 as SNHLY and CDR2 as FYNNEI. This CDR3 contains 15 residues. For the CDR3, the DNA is TGTGCCAGTCTAGGGGTGGAGCAGGGCCGACGTGGCTACACCTTC. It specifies CASLGVEQGRRGYTF. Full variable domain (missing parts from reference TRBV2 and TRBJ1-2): EPEVTQTPSHQVTQMGQEVILRCVPISNHLYFYWYRQILGQKVEFLVSFYNNEISEKSEIFDDQFSVERPDGSNFTLKIRSTKLEDSAMYFCASLGVEQGRRGYTFGSGTRLTVV.

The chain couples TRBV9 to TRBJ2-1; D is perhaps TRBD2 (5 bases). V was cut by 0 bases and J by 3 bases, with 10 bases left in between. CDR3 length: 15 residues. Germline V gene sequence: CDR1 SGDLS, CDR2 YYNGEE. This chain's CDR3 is CASSVGRRSYNEQFF. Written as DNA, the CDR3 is TGTGCCAGCAGCGTAGGCAGGAGGAGCTACAATGAGCAGTTCTTC.

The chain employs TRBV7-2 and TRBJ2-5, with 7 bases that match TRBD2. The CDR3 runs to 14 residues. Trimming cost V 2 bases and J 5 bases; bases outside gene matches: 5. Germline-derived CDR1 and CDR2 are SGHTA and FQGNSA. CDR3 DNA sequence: TGTGCCAGCAGCTTACAACGGGGGGAGGAGACCCAGTACTTC. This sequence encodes CASSLQRGEETQYF.

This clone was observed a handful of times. The CDR3 reads CASRRCAAVEHF. CDR3 DNA sequence: TGTGCCAGCAGGCGCTGCGCGGCCGTGGAGCATTTT. This chain joins TRBV6-4 and TRBJ1-5; no reliable D call. This CDR3 has 12 amino acids. The germline V gene has CDR1 MRHNA and CDR2 SNTAGT. V lost 6 bases and J lost 14, with 17 bases in between.

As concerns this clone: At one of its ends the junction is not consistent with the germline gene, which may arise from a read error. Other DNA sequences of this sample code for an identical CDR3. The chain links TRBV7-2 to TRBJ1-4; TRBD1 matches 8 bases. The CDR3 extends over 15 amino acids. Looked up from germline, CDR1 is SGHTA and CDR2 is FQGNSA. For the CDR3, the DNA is TGTGCCAGCAGCCGTGACAGGGGACGTAATGAAAAATTGTTTTTT. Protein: CASSRDRGRNEKLFF.

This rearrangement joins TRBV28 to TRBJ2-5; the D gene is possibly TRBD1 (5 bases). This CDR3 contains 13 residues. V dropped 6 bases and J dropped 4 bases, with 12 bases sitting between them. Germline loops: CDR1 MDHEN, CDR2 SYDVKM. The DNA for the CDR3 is TGTGCCAGCAGAAACTGGGGCCGAGAGACCCAGTACTTC. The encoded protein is CASRNWGRETQYF.

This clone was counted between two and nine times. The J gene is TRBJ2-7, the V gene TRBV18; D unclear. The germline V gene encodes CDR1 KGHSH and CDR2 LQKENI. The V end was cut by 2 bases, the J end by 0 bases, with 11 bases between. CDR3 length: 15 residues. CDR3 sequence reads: CASSPVGKYSYEQYF. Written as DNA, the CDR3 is TGTGCCAGCTCACCAGTTGGCAAGTACTCCTACGAGCAGTACTTC. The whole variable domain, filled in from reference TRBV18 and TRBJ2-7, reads NAGVMQNPRHLVRRRGQEARLRCSPMKGHSHVYWYRQLPEEGLKFMVYLQKENIIDESGMPKERFSAEFPKEGPSILRIQQVVRGDSAAYFCASSPVGKYSYEQYFGPGTRLTVT.

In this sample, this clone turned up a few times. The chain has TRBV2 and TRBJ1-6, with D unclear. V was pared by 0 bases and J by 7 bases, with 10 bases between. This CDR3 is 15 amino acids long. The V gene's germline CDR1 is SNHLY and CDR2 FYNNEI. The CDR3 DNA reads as TGTGCCAGCAGTGAAGCGCTTCGAGGGAATTCACCCCTCCACTTT. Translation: CASSEALRGNSPLHF.

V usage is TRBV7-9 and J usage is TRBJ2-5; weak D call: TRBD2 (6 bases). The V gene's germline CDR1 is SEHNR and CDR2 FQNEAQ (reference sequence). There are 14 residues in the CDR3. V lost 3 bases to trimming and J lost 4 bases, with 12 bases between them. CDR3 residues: CASSFEGLRETQYF. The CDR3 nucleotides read TGTGCCAGCAGCTTCGAGGGACTCCGAGAGACCCAGTACTTC. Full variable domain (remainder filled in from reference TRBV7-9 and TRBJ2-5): DTGVSQNPRHKITKRGQNVTFRCDPISEHNRLYWYRQTLGQGPEFLTYFQNEAQLEKSRLLSDRFSAERPKGSFSTLEIQRTEQGDSAMYLCASSFEGLRETQYFGPGTRLLVL.

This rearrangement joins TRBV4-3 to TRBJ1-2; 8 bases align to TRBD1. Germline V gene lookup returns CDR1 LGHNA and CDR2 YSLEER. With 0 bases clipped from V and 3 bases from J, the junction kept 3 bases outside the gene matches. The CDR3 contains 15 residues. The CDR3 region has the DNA TGCGCCAGCAGCCAAGAGACAGGGGCAGACTATGGCTACACCTTC. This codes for CASSQETGADYGYTF.

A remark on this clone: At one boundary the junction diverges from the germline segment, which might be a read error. For the CDR3, the DNA is TGTGCCACCAGCAGATTTACCGGGACAAACAGTGAAGCTTTCTTT. Protein product: CATSRFTGTNSEAFF. The V and J genes are TRBV15 and TRBJ1-1, with D possibly TRBD1 on 6 matching bases. The CDR3 spans 15 residues. Looked up from germline, CDR1 is LNHNV and CDR2 is YYDKDF (reference sequence).

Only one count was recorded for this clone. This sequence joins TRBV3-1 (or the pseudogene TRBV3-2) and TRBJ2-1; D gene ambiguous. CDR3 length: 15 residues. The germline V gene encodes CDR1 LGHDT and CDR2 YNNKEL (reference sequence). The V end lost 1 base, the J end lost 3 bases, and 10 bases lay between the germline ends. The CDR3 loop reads CASSQGMDGYNEQFF. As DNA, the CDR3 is TGTGCCAGCAGCCAAGGAATGGACGGCTACAATGAGCAGTTCTTC.

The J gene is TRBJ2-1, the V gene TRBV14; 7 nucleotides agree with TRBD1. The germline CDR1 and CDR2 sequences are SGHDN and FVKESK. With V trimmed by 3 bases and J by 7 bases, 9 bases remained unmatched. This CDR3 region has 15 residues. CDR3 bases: TGTGCCAGCAGCCAGGGACAGAGGGTTCTGAATGAGCAGTTCTTC. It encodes CASSQGQRVLNEQFF.

The CDR3: CASSPIQGLETTEAFF. CDR3 bases: TGTGCCAGCAGCCCCATTCAGGGTTTGGAGACAACTGAAGCTTTCTTT. The rearrangement links TRBV7-9 to TRBJ1-1, with D perhaps TRBD1 (5 bases). The CDR3 runs to 16 residues. Germline V CDR1 and CDR2: SEHNR, FQNEAQ (reference sequence). V was clipped by 5 bases and J by 5 bases, with 21 bases between them.

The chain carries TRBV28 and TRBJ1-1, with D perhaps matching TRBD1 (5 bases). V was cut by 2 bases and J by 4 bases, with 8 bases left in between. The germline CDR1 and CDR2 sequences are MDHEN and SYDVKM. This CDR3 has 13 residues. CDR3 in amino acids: CASSLGHPTEAFF. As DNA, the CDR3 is TGTGCCAGCAGTTTAGGACATCCCACTGAAGCTTTCTTT.

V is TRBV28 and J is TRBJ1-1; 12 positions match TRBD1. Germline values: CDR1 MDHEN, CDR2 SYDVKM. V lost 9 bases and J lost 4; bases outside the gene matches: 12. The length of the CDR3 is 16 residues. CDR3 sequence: CASRGQGAVKGTEAFF. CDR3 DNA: TGTGCCAGTAGGGGACAGGGGGCGGTTAAAGGCACTGAAGCTTTCTTT.

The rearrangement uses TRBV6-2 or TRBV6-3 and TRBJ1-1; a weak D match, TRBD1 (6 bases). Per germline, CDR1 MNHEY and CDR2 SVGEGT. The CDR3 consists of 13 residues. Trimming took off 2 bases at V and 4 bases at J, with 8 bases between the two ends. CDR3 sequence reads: CASSYGGATEAFF. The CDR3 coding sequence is TGTGCCAGCAGTTACGGGGGGGCCACTGAAGCTTTCTTT.

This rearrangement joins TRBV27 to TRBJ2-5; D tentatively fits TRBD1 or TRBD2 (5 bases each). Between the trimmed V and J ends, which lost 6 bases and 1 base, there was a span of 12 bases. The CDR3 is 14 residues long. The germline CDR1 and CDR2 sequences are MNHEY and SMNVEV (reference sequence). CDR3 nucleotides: TGTGCCAGCAGCCTTCTGGGGACCCAAGAGACCCAGTACTTC. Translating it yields CASSLLGTQETQYF.

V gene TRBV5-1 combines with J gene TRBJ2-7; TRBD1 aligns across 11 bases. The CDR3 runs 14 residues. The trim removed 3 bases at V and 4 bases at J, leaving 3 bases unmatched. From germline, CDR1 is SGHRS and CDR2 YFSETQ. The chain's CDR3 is CASSSGQGAYEQYF. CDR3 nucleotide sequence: TGCGCCAGCAGCTCAGGACAGGGGGCTTACGAGCAGTACTTC.

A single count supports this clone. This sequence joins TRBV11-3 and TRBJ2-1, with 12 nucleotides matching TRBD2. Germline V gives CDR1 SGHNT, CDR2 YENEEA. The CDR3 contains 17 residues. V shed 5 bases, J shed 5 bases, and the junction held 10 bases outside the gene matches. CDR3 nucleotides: TGTGCCAGCAGCCCCCGACTAGCGGGAGAAGCGCACAATGAGCAGTTCTTC. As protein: CASSPRLAGEAHNEQFF. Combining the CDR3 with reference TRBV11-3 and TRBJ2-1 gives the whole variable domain EAGVVQSPRYKIIEKKQPVAFWCNPISGHNTLYWYLQNLGQGPELLIRYENEEAVDDSQLPKDRFSAERLKGVDSTLKIQPAELGDSAVYLCASSPRLAGEAHNEQFFGPGTRLTVL.

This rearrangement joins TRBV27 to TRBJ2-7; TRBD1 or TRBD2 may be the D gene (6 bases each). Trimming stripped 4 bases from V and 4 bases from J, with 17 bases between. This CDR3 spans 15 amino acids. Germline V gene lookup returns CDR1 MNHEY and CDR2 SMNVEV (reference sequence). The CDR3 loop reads CASSSGGGVRYEQYF. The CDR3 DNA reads TGTGCCAGCAGTTCCGGAGGGGGAGTAAGGTACGAGCAGTACTTC.

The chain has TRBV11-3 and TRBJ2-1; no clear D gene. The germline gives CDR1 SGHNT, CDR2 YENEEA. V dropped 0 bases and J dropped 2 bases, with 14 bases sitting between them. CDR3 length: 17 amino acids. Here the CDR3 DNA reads TGTGCCAGCAGCTTAGAATCTCTCCCTGGACCCTACAATGAGCAGTTCTTC. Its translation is CASSLESLPGPYNEQFF.

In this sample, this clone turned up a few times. DNA of the CDR3: TGCGCCAGCAGCTTGGAAGGGCCCTATGGCTACACCTTC. It is translated as CASSLEGPYGYTF. This chain joins TRBV5-1 and TRBJ1-2; D ambiguous. CDR1 and CDR2 (germline): SGHRS, YFSETQ. This CDR3 region has 13 residues. V dropped 0 bases and J dropped 4 bases, with 7 bases sitting between them. The variable domain in full, with the rest retrieved from reference TRBV5-1 and TRBJ1-2, is KAGVTQTPRYLIKTRGQQVTLSCSPISGHRSVSWYQQTPGQGLQFLFEYFSETQRNKGNFPGRFSGRQFSNSRSEMNVSTLELGDSALYLCASSLEGPYGYTFGSGTRLTVV.

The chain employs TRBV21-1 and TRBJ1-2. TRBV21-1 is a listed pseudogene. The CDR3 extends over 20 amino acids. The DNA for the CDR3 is TGTGCCAGCAGCAAAGAGAGCGGGGGGGGCCACAACCCTATAAACTATGGCTACACCTTC. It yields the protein CASSKESGGGHNPINYGYTF.

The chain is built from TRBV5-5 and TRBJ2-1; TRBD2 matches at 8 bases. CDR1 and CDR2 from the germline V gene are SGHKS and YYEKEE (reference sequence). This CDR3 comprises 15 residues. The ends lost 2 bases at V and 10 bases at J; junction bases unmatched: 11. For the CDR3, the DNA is TGTGCCAGCAGCTTAGCGGGGGCGGCTTCCGGAGAGCAGTTCTTC. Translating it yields CASSLAGAASGEQFF.

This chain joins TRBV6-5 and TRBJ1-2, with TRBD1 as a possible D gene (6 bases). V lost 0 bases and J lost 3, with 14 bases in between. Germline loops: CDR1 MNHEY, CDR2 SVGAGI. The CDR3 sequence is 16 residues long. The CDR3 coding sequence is TGTGCCAGCAGTTACTCCTCATCGACAGGCTACTATGGCTACACCTTC. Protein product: CASSYSSSTGYYGYTF.

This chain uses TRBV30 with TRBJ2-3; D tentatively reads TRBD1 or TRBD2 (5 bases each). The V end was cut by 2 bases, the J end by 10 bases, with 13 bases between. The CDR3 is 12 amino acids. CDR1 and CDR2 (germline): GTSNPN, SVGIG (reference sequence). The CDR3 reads CAWSPLGTSQYF. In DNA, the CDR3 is TGTGCCTGGAGTCCCCTGGGGACGTCGCAGTATTTT.

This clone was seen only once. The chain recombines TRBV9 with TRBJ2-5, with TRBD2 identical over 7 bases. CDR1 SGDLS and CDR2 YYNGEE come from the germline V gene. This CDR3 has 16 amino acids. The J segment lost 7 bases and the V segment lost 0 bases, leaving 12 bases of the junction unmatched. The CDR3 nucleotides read TGTGCCAGCAGCGTAGGCGGGGCGGGAGCTCAGGGGACCCAGTACTTC. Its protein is CASSVGGAGAQGTQYF.

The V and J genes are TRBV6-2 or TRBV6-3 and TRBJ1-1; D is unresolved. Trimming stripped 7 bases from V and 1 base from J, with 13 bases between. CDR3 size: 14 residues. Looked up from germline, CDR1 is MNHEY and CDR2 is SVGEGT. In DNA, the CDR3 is TGTGCCAGCACCCCGGGAAGAAAGAACACTGAAGCTTTCTTT. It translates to CASTPGRKNTEAFF.

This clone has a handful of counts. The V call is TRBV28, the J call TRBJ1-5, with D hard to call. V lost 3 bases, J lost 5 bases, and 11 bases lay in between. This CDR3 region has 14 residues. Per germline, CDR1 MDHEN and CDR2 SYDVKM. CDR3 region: CASSLPQKYQPQHF. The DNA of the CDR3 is TGTGCCAGCAGTTTGCCCCAGAAATATCAGCCCCAGCATTTT.

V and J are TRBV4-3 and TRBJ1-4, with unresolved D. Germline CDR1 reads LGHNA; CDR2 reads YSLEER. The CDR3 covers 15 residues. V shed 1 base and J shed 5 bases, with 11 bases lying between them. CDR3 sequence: CASSQGGGRNEKLFF. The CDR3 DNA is TGCGCCAGCAGCCAAGGCGGCGGAAGGAATGAAAAACTGTTTTTT.